These 3 T cell receptor beta chains originate from one sample sequenced in a study of T cell responses to AZD1222 COVID-19 vaccine. Only in-frame clones appear in the TCRdb table, and some are missing; sequencing was by immunoSEQ multiplex PCR. Of more than 75,000 clones in the sample, roughly 85% are singletons; the top ten hold about 1.3%. The input for sequencing was peripheral blood, taken 28 days after the second AZD1222 dose. These receptors all stem from an adult who received the AZD1222 COVID-19 vaccine.

The rearrangement joins TRBV3-1 (or the pseudogene TRBV3-2) to TRBJ1-5, with a tentative D call TRBD1 (5 bases). The CDR3 has 13 residues. Germline loops: CDR1 LGHDT, CDR2 YNNKEL (reference sequence). The germline V and J ends were trimmed by 1 base and 7 bases, with 8 bases remaining between them. The DNA of the CDR3 is TGTGCCAGCAGCCAAGGGCAGGGACAGCCCCAGCATTTT. Translating gives CASSQGQGQPQHF.

This chain uses TRBV7-9 with TRBJ1-1; possible D gene TRBD1, 5 bases. V was pared by 3 bases and J by 5 bases, with 16 bases between. Per germline, CDR1 SEHNR and CDR2 FQNEAQ (reference sequence). The CDR3 consists of 15 residues. The DNA of the CDR3 is TGTGCCAGCAGCTTCCAGGGACGGACTACAACTGAAGCTTTCTTT. Amino acids: CASSFQGRTTTEAFF. The complete variable domain, with remaining parts taken from reference TRBV7-9 and TRBJ1-1, reads DTGVSQNPRHKITKRGQNVTFRCDPISEHNRLYWYRQTLGQGPEFLTYFQNEAQLEKSRLLSDRFSAERPKGSFSTLEIQRTEQGDSAMYLCASSFQGRTTTEAFFGQGTRLTVV.

J is TRBJ1-5 and V is TRBV28; possible D gene TRBD1, 6 bases. CDR1 and CDR2 from the germline V gene are MDHEN and SYDVKM. This CDR3 has 16 residues. The V end was cut by 2 bases, the J end by 6 bases, with 17 bases between. The CDR3 nucleotides read TGTGCCAGCAGTTTAGTCGACAGGAAAAGGGTTCAGCCCCAGCATTTT. It encodes CASSLVDRKRVQPQHF. The full variable domain, with the rest looked up from reference TRBV28 and TRBJ1-5, is DVKVTQSSRYLVKRTGEKVFLECVQDMDHENMFWYRQDPGLGLRLIYFSYDVKMKEKGDIPEGYSVSREKKERFSLILESASTNQTSMYLCASSLVDRKRVQPQHFGDGTRLSIL.